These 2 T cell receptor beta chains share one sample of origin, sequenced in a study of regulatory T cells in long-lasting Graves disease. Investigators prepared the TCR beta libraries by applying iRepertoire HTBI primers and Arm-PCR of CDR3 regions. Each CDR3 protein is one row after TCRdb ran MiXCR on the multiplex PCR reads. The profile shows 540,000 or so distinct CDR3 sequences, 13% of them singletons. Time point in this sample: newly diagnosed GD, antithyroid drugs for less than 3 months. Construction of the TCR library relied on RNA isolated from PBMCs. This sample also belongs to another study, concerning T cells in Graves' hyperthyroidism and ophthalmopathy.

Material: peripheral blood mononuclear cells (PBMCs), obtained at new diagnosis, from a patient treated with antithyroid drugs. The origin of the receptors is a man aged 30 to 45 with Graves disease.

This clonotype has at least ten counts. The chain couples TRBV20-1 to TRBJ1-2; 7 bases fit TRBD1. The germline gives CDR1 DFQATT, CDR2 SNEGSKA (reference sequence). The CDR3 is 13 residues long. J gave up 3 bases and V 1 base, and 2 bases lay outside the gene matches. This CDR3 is CSARVGTDYGYTF. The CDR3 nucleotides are TGCAGTGCTAGAGTGGGGACAGACTATGGCTACACCTTC.

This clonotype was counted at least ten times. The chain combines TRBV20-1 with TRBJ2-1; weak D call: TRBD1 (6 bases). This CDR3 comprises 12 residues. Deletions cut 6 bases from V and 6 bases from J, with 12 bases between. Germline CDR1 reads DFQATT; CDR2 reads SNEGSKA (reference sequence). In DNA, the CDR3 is TGCAGTGCCGAACAGGGAGCCAATGAGCAGTTCTTC. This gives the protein CSAEQGANEQFF.